Each of the 20 T cell receptor beta chains below was sequenced from the same sample in a study of shared T cell receptors in the human thymus. Some clones are missing from TCRdb's copy, which holds only in-frame ones; the method was immunoSEQ multiplex PCR. Of approximately 730,000 clones listed, 70% to 90% are singletons. The same data also contributed to another study, on human thymus T cells.

Source material: thymocytes. These receptors were obtained from a girl less than two years old with a congenital heart defect.

This clone appeared once. The rearrangement links TRBV11-2 to TRBJ2-2; 9 bases match TRBD1. Germline V lookup: CDR1 SGHAT, CDR2 FQNNGV. The CDR3 sequence is 18 residues long. The CDR3 loop is CVQQAGQGTAKNTGELFF. The CDR3 DNA is TGTGTTCAGCAGGCGGGACAGGGTACGGCTAAGAACACCGGGGAGCTGTTTTTT.

The chain has TRBV29-1 and TRBJ1-2, with 10 positions matching TRBD1. The V gene end was trimmed by 6 bases and the J gene end by 4 bases; junction bases not matched to a gene: 8. Germline CDR1 reads SQVTM; CDR2 reads ANQGSEA. The CDR3 runs 14 residues. The CDR3 nucleotides are TGCAGCGTCCTCCAAGGGACAGGGGCCTATGGCTACACCTTC. This translates into CSVLQGTGAYGYTF.

This clone has a single count. The chain carries TRBV25-1 and TRBJ1-1; unclear D gene. CDR3 length: 15 amino acids. Per germline, CDR1 MGHDK and CDR2 SYGVNS. V was cut by 4 bases and J by 1 base, with 13 bases left in between. CDR3 region: CASSGKKEGNTEAFF. The CDR3 DNA is TGTGCCAGCAGTGGGAAAAAGGAGGGGAACACTGAAGCTTTCTTT.

The chain recombines TRBV4-1 with TRBJ2-3, with D tentatively TRBD1 (6 bases). CDR3 length: 15 amino acids. CDR1 is MGHRA, CDR2 YSYEKL, per germline. V was trimmed by 8 bases and J by 2 bases, leaving 17 bases between them. In DNA form, the CDR3 reads TGCGCCAGCGGGGGCCCGGGGTGTCACACAGATACGCAGTATTTT. Its protein product is CASGGPGCHTDTQYF.

There are a few counts of this clone. The chain combines TRBV27 with TRBJ1-1; a weak D match, TRBD1 (5 bases). Looked up from germline, CDR1 is MNHEY and CDR2 is SMNVEV (reference sequence). The CDR3 contains 15 residues. Trimming cost V 3 bases and J 3 bases, with 14 bases left between them. The CDR3 loop reads CASSLVRVAYTEAFF. CDR3 nucleotide sequence: TGTGCCAGCAGTTTGGTCAGGGTGGCCTACACTGAAGCTTTCTTT.

This chain connects TRBV18 to TRBJ2-7, with D possibly being TRBD2 (5 bases). CDR1 is KGHSH and CDR2 is LQKENI in the germline V gene. This CDR3 is built from 15 residues. Trimming took off 2 bases at V and 1 base at J, with 12 bases between the two ends. The CDR3: CASSPEGPASYEQYF. DNA of the CDR3: TGTGCCAGCTCACCAGAGGGCCCGGCATCCTACGAGCAGTACTTC.

V is TRBV27 and J is TRBJ1-1; D unclear. CDR3 length: 20 amino acids. Trimming removed 5 bases from V and 6 bases from J, with 34 bases in between. From germline, CDR1 is MNHEY and CDR2 SMNVEV (reference sequence). The CDR3 is CASSHGNATDLNTDGAEAFF. CDR3 DNA sequence: TGTGCCAGCAGTCACGGTAATGCGACTGATTTGAACACTGACGGTGCTGAAGCTTTCTTT.

The chain has TRBV6-1 and TRBJ1-3; D unclear. There are 14 residues in the CDR3. Trimming took 6 bases from V and 5 from J, leaving 14 bases between them. Germline assignment: CDR1 MNHNS and CDR2 SASEGT. CDR3 in amino acids: CASRSPGRRNTIYF. The CDR3 DNA reads TGTGCCAGCAGATCTCCGGGGAGGAGAAACACCATATATTTT.

This clone has just one count. Written as DNA, the CDR3 is TGTGCCAGCAGTCCCCCCGGTTCGAACCCAAATGAGCAGTTCTTC. This codes for CASSPPGSNPNEQFF. V gene TRBV28 combines with J gene TRBJ2-1; D remains ambiguous. The ends were cut back, 5 bases at V and 7 bases at J, with 18 bases in the middle. The CDR3 loop spans 15 amino acids. Germline values: CDR1 MDHEN, CDR2 SYDVKM. Using reference TRBV28 and TRBJ2-1 for the parts outside the CDR3, the full variable domain is DVKVTQSSRYLVKRTGEKVFLECVQDMDHENMFWYRQDPGLGLRLIYFSYDVKMKEKGDIPEGYSVSREKKERFSLILESASTNQTSMYLCASSPPGSNPNEQFFGPGTRLTVL.

This sequence joins TRBV2 and TRBJ2-7, with 10 bases aligning to TRBD1. Looked up from germline, CDR1 is SNHLY and CDR2 is FYNNEI. V lost 6 bases to trimming and J lost 6 bases; unmatched junction nucleotides: 20. This CDR3 contains 18 residues. CDR3 sequence (DNA): TGTGCCAGCAGCATTCCGAGGAAGACAGGGGGCGCGGCGGGCGAGCAGTACTTC. This codes for CASSIPRKTGGAAGEQYF.

V and J are TRBV6-1 and TRBJ1-5; TRBD1 aligns across 12 bases. After removal of 7 bases from V and 11 bases from J, the junction contained 12 bases not matched to a gene. CDR1 and CDR2 (germline): MNHNS, SASEGT. The length of the CDR3 is 15 residues. DNA of the CDR3: TGTGCCAGCAAGAACCGGGACAGGGGGCCGGGAGCCCAGCATTTT. Encoded protein: CASKNRDRGPGAQHF.

CDR3 coding DNA: TGTGCCAGCAGCCCAGACAGGGGGCGCGGTCAGCCCCAGCATTTT. As protein: CASSPDRGRGQPQHF. The chain joins TRBV7-2 to TRBJ1-5; 10 bases map to TRBD1. CDR3 length equals 15 residues. V lost 5 bases to trimming and J lost 6 bases; unmatched junction nucleotides: 7. Germline-derived CDR1 and CDR2 are SGHTA and FQGNSA.

The chain has TRBV7-2 and TRBJ1-2; unclear D gene. The CDR3 runs to 12 residues. Looked up from germline, CDR1 is SGHTA and CDR2 is FQGNSA. V lost 5 bases and J 4 bases, leaving 8 bases between the germline ends. CDR3 residues: CASSISSYGYTF. As DNA, the CDR3 is TGTGCCAGCAGCATTAGCAGCTATGGCTACACCTTC.

This chain uses TRBV7-2 with TRBJ1-6; D remains ambiguous. The V gene lost 7 bases and the J gene lost 0 bases, with 19 bases spanning the gap. The CDR3 length is 18 residues. CDR1 and CDR2 from the germline V gene are SGHTA and FQGNSA. The CDR3 is CASTPEAYRSSYNSPLHF. CDR3 sequence (DNA): TGTGCCAGCACCCCGGAGGCATATAGGAGCTCCTATAATTCACCCCTCCACTTT.

The chain employs TRBV15 and TRBJ1-2, with TRBD1 as a possible D gene (6 bases). V lost 0 bases to trimming and J lost 7 bases, with 12 bases between them. The CDR3 runs to 14 residues. Per germline, CDR1 LNHNV and CDR2 YYDKDF (reference sequence). CDR3 in DNA: TGTGCCACCAGCAGAGATGGGGGGGGCTCTGGCTACACCTTC. Amino acids: CATSRDGGGSGYTF.

The chain has TRBV28 and TRBJ2-5, with D tentatively TRBD2 (6 bases). CDR1 and CDR2 from the germline V gene are MDHEN and SYDVKM. This CDR3 has 15 residues. Trimming shortened V by 7 bases and J by 5 bases, and 20 bases separated the two germline ends. For the CDR3, the DNA is TGTGCCAGCAAAGAAATCCGGGGGTTTGGGGAGACCCAGTACTTC. It codes for CASKEIRGFGETQYF.

The chain employs TRBV5-1 and TRBJ2-4, with 7 nucleotides matching TRBD1. The CDR3 is 16 residues long. J was trimmed by 0 bases and V by 0 bases; bases with no gene match: 3. Germline CDR1 reads SGHRS; CDR2 reads YFSETQ. The CDR3 bases are TGCGCCAGCAGCTTGGGGGACAGAAAAGCCAAAAACATTCAGTACTTC. This translates into CASSLGDRKAKNIQYF.

The chain recombines TRBV4-1 with TRBJ2-3, with TRBD2 as a possible D gene (6 bases). There are 15 residues in the CDR3. Trimming removed 3 bases from V and 6 bases from J, with 16 bases in between. CDR1 MGHRA and CDR2 YSYEKL come from the germline V gene. The CDR3 sequence is CASSQGAGASDTQYF. Written as DNA, the CDR3 is TGCGCCAGCAGCCAGGGAGCGGGTGCTTCTGATACGCAGTATTTT.

The chain joins TRBV5-4 to TRBJ2-7; 8 nucleotides align to TRBD1. V lost 1 base and J lost 5; bases outside the gene matches: 8. The CDR3 loop spans 15 amino acids. The germline gives CDR1 SGHNT, CDR2 YYREEE (reference sequence). CDR3: CASSLSWTGRHEQYF. As DNA, the CDR3 is TGTGCCAGCAGCTTGTCTTGGACAGGGCGCCACGAGCAGTACTTC.

The rearrangement uses TRBV12-5 and TRBJ2-1; tentative D call: TRBD2 (6 bases). Germline V gene sequence: CDR1 LGHNT, CDR2 FRNRAP. Trimming pared 7 bases from V and 4 bases from J, leaving 20 bases between. This CDR3 contains 16 residues. In DNA, the CDR3 is TGTGCTAGTGCTCCCCCCCCGGGACTCGAATACAATGAGCAGTTCTTC. Its protein is CASAPPPGLEYNEQFF.